This is a list of T cell receptor beta chains from one sample in a study of cytomegalovirus exposure and HLA in healthy donors. Assay: immunoSEQ multiplex PCR; the TCRdb copy retains only in-frame clones and omits some. The table lists about 110,000 clones, about 88% of them singletons. Sample: PBMCs. The receptor source for this set is a woman between 18 and 29 years old in good health and CMV-seropositive. Each CDR3 is given with its conserved first and last residue. A D gene is named only where the DNA matches it firmly. The size field is filled for only some rows; it gives once, few, many or a size class.

D gene,clone size,V gene,J gene,CDR3 DNA,CDR3 protein
-,-,TRBV7-6,TRBJ1-5,TGTGCCAGCAGCCCCGGGAGGGGAAACAATCAGCCCCAGCATTTT,CASSPGRGNNQPQHF
-,-,TRBV27,TRBJ2-2,TGTGCCAGCAGTACGCAGCGGGACACCGGGGAGCTGTTTTTT,CASSTQRDTGELFF
TRBD2,-,TRBV27,TRBJ2-3,TGTGCCAGCAGCCTTAGCGGGGGGCCCACAGATACGCAGTATTTT,CASSLSGGPTDTQYF
-,few,TRBV9,TRBJ1-4,TGTGCCAGCAGCCCTTCACCGGGGGAAAAACTGTTTTTT,CASSPSPGEKLFF
TRBD2,-,TRBV28,TRBJ2-2,TGTGCCAGCAGTTCCGGACTAGCGGGAGGGCTCGGGGAGCTGTTTTTT,CASSSGLAGGLGELFF
TRBD2,few,TRBV2,TRBJ2-7,TGTGCCAGCATACTAGCGGATTACGAGCAGTACTTC,CASILADYEQYF
-,many,TRBV6-1,TRBJ2-7,TGTGCCAGCAGTGAAGCGGCCCGGGGGTGGGACGAGCAGTACTTC,CASSEAARGWDEQYF
-,-,TRBV10-3,TRBJ2-2,TGTGCCATCAGTGAGCGGGGAGGGGGAAACACCGGGGAGCTGTTTTTT,CAISERGGGNTGELFF
-,-,TRBV10-3,TRBJ2-7,TGTGCCATCAGTGGCCACAGGGAGGGCTACGAGCAGTACTTC,CAISGHREGYEQYF
TRBD2,-,TRBV19,TRBJ2-1,TGTGCCAGTAGTATGGCTAGCGGGGGGGCGTGGGATAATGAGCAGTTCTTC,CASSMASGGAWDNEQFF
-,-,TRBV11-2,TRBJ2-1,TGTGCCAGCAGCCCGGGTGGTTTGGGTTCCTACAATGAGCAGTTCTTC,CASSPGGLGSYNEQFF